These T cell receptor beta chains were read from a single sample in a study of response to subunit inactivated influenza vaccine. TCRdb passed the RT-PCR reads through MiXCR, listing each CDR3 protein once. The sample carries hundreds of thousands of distinct CDR3 sequences, approximately 13% recorded once. The sequenced sample was PBMCs from blood, obtained roughly 47 days after vaccination. These receptors all stem from a man in his fifties or sixties who received an inactivated influenza vaccine. The CDR3 runs from the conserved cysteine through the conserved F or W. D genes are given only for firm matches. Not every row has a clone size; where given, it reads once, few, many or a size class.

>.|TRBV11-2|TRBJ2-7|few
TGTGCCAGCAGCTTCACAGGGACCTCCTACGAGCAGTACTTC
CASSFTGTSYEQYF
>TRBD1|TRBV5-1|TRBJ2-7|.
TGCGCCAGCAGGTTCGGGACAGCCGGCGAGCAGTACTTC
CASRFGTAGEQYF
>.|TRBV3-1|TRBJ1-6|few
TGTGCCAGCAGCCATATTCAGGGAGGTTCACCCCTCCACTTT
CASSHIQGGSPLHF
>.|TRBV28|TRBJ2-1|.
TGTGCCAGCAGTTCTCCCGGGGAACGGAATGAGCAGTTCTTC
CASSSPGERNEQFF
>.|TRBV28|TRBJ1-1|.
TGTGCCATCAAAAGGGACAATGGGAACACTGAAGCTTTCTTT
CAIKRDNGNTEAFF
>TRBD1|TRBV7-2|TRBJ2-1|few
TGTGCCAGCAGCGCCCGGGACAGCTTAAGATACAATGAGCAGTTCTTC
CASSARDSLRYNEQFF
>TRBD2|TRBV20-1|TRBJ2-3|.
TGCAGTGCTTGGGGGGGGGGCACAGATACGCAGTATTTT
CSAWGGGTDTQYF
>.|TRBV6-4|TRBJ2-1|few
TGTGCCAGCAGTGACTTGCACAAGGGCCTCAATGAGCAGTTCTTC
CASSDLHKGLNEQFF
>TRBD2|TRBV28|TRBJ2-1|.
TGTGCCAGCAGTCGGGGGGTAGGACTAGCGGAAAAGTCCAAGGCCATCTCCTACAATGAGCAGTTCTTC
CASSRGVGLAEKSKAISYNEQFF
>.|TRBV7-2|TRBJ2-3|many
TGTGCCAGCAGCCGCCTGCAGGCAACAGATACGCAGTATTTT
CASSRLQATDTQYF
>.|TRBV10-3|TRBJ2-1|many
TGTGCCATCAGTGAGTCGGGGGATCGATACGAGTTCTTC
CAISESGDRYEFF
>TRBD2|TRBV5-8|TRBJ2-1|few
TGTGCCAGCAGCTTGCGCGGGAGGGCCGGAAATGAGCAGTTCTTC
CASSLRGRAGNEQFF
>.|TRBV6-1|TRBJ1-2|few
TGTGCCAGCAGAACCGACGGTGCCGTTTATGGCTACACCTTC
CASRTDGAVYGYTF
>TRBD2|TRBV3-1|TRBJ2-5|few
TGTGCCAGCAGAGCGGGGGGGGCGCGGAGGGAGACCCAGTACTTC
CASRAGGARRETQYF
>.|TRBV6-6|TRBJ2-1|.
TGTGCCAGCAGGCACCTAGAATACAATGAGCAGTTCTTC
CASRHLEYNEQFF
>.|TRBV7-2|TRBJ2-3|few
TGTGCCAGCAGCTTAGCCCGTCCTACGGATACGCAGTATTTT
CASSLARPTDTQYF
>TRBD1|TRBV20-1|TRBJ2-3|few
TGCAGTGCTCCCCGGGACAGGGTTAGAAGGGATACGCAGTATTTT
CSAPRDRVRRDTQYF
>.|TRBV6-2/TRBV6-3|TRBJ2-5|many
TGTGCCAGCAGTTCCACGGTCATCACTGTTCAAGAGACCCAGTACTTC
CASSSTVITVQETQYF
>TRBD1|TRBV5-1|TRBJ2-5|.
TGCGCCAGCAACCCCGGGACAGGGGGCTCTGAGACCCAGTACTTC
CASNPGTGGSETQYF
>.|TRBV4-1|TRBJ2-3|.
TGCGCCAGCAGTTTCAGGGTCCCCACAGATACGCAGTATTTT
CASSFRVPTDTQYF
>TRBD1|TRBV28|TRBJ2-2|few
TGTGCCTCGGGACAGGGGGCCGGGGAGCTGTTTTTT
CASGQGAGELFF
>TRBD2|TRBV20-1|TRBJ2-2|.
TGCAGTGCTAAGGCGGGAGGGACCGGGGAGCTGTTTTTT
CSAKAGGTGELFF
>TRBD2|TRBV7-7|TRBJ2-3|.
TGTGCCAGCAGCCAGACTAGCGGGAGTATCGGGACGCAGTATTTT
CASSQTSGSIGTQYF
>.|TRBV29-1|TRBJ1-1|few
TGCAGCGTTGAAATACGGTACACTGAAGCTTTCTTT
CSVEIRYTEAFF
>TRBD1|TRBV10-3|TRBJ1-6|.
TGTGCCATCAGTCCAAATGACCCGGGACAGGGGTACTCACCCCTCCACTTT
CAISPNDPGQGYSPLHF
>.|TRBV4-1|TRBJ1-4|few
TGCGCCAGCAGCCAACCTTCCCTCAGAAGGAATAATGAAAAACTGTTTTTT
CASSQPSLRRNNEKLFF
>.|TRBV10-3|TRBJ2-1|many
TGTGCCATCAGTGAGGAGTACAATGAGCAGTTCTTC
CAISEEYNEQFF
>.|TRBV7-2|TRBJ2-2|few
TGTGCCAGCAGCCCACACCCGGGAGAAAACACCGGGGAGCTGTTTTTT
CASSPHPGENTGELFF
>.|TRBV15|TRBJ2-3|few
TGTGCCACCAGCAGAGAACAGAGCACAGATACGCAGTATTTT
CATSREQSTDTQYF
>TRBD1|TRBV5-1|TRBJ1-1|few
TGCGCCAGTAAGACAGGGGCGATGAACACTGAAGCTTTCTTT
CASKTGAMNTEAFF
>.|TRBV6-2/TRBV6-3|TRBJ2-2|.
TGTGCCAGCAGTTACCCACGACCCCGCCGGGTCGACGGGGAGCTGTTTTTT
CASSYPRPRRVDGELFF
>.|TRBV9|TRBJ2-1|few
TGTGCCAGCAGCGTAGTACAGAGCTCCTACAATGAGCAGTTCTTC
CASSVVQSSYNEQFF
>TRBD2|TRBV6-5|TRBJ2-4|.
TGTGCAAGCAGTTACTCGCGTTCCCTAGCGGGAGGAATAGCCAAAAACATTCAGTACTTC
CASSYSRSLAGGIAKNIQYF
>.|TRBV12-3/TRBV12-4|TRBJ1-2|few
TGTGCCAGCAGTTTAAGGAACAGGTGGCGATATGGCTACACCTTC
CASSLRNRWRYGYTF
>TRBD2|TRBV7-2|TRBJ2-7|few
TGTGCCAGCAGCTTAGGTCGGCGCGGGAGAACCTACGAGCAGTACTTC
CASSLGRRGRTYEQYF
>.|TRBV2|TRBJ2-3|.
TGTGCCAGCAGCCACCCCGACAGCACAGATACGCAGTATTTT
CASSHPDSTDTQYF
>.|TRBV3-1|TRBJ2-5|.
TGTGCCAGCAGCCAAGCCCCGGGGGAGACCCAGTACTTC
CASSQAPGETQYF
>TRBD2|TRBV20-1|TRBJ2-7|few
TGCAGTGCTAGACCGGGACTAGATAAGTACGAGCAGTACTTC
CSARPGLDKYEQYF
>.|TRBV28|TRBJ1-2|few
TGTGCCAGCAGAAACTACGGGACGTTGGACTATGGCTACACCTTC
CASRNYGTLDYGYTF
>TRBD2|TRBV20-1|TRBJ2-5|few
TGCAGTGCTAGTCAATCCGTAGCGGGAGAAACGGAGACCCAGTACTTC
CSASQSVAGETETQYF
>.|TRBV7-7|TRBJ2-1|few
TGTGCTAGCAGCATGCGGAACGACAATGAGCAGTTCTTC
CASSMRNDNEQFF
>.|TRBV28|TRBJ2-3|.
TGTGCCAGCGCCCTAGGAGGGGTATCAGATACGCAGTATTTT
CASALGGVSDTQYF
>.|TRBV24-1|TRBJ2-1|few
TGTGCCACCAGTGATTGGGGGACTCCTAGCTCCTACAATGAGCAGTTCTTC
CATSDWGTPSSYNEQFF
>.|TRBV9|TRBJ2-1|few
TGTGCCAGCAGCGCAGGCGGGCAGGGGACCTACAATGAGCAGTTCTTC
CASSAGGQGTYNEQFF
>.|TRBV6-2/TRBV6-3|TRBJ2-3|.
TGTGCCAGCAGTTACTCGGGGGTGTCAGATACGCAGTATTTT
CASSYSGVSDTQYF
>.|TRBV5-1|TRBJ2-3|few
TGCGCCAGCAGCTTAGGCGCTACCCCCCCAGATACGCAGTATTTT
CASSLGATPPDTQYF
>.|TRBV12-3/TRBV12-4|TRBJ1-2|.
TGTGCCAGCAGTTTTGGGGAGAACTATGGCTACACCTTC
CASSFGENYGYTF
>.|TRBV5-6|TRBJ2-5|once
TGTGCCAGCAGCTGGGGGGCCGAGCGGCGCGGATCCCAAGAGACCCAGTACTTC
CASSWGAERRGSQETQYF
>TRBD1|TRBV5-1|TRBJ2-7|.
TGCGCCAGCAGCTTGACGGGACAGGTCGAGCAGTACTTC
CASSLTGQVEQYF
>.|TRBV5-5|TRBJ2-5|few
TGTGCCAGCAGCTTGCTTTCTAGTTTGGAGACCCAGTACTTC
CASSLLSSLETQYF
>TRBD2|TRBV7-2|TRBJ2-5|.
TGTGCCAGCGGCACATGGGCTAGCGGGGGGAAAGAGACCCAGTACTTC
CASGTWASGGKETQYF